This T cell receptor (beta chain) was obtained from a study of cytomegalovirus exposure and HLA in healthy donors. The donors were part of the validation cohort, which consisted of roughly 120 subjects and was separate from the first cohort of about 650 subjects. Profiled with immunoSEQ multiplex PCR; TCRdb holds only in-frame clones, not every one. Seen here are about 110,000 clones, approximately 94% observed once, and the top ten hold roughly 0.7%. With 2 bases removed from V and 6 bases from J, the gap between germline ends came to 20 bases. Germline CDR1 reads MDHEN; CDR2 reads SYDVKM. CDR3 length: 17 residues.

V gene TRBV28 combines with J gene TRBJ2-1, with D tentatively TRBD2 (5 bases). This clonotype originated in a young woman in good health and CMV-seronegative. Input material: PBMCs. CDR3 DNA sequence: TGTGCCAGCAGTTTAGACCTAGCAGTCGCGACCATCAATGAGCAGTTCTTC. Translation: CASSLDLAVATINEQFF.